This TCR beta chain appears in the sequencing data of a study of blood T cells in healthy people across ages. General study points: A conclusive naive versus antigen-experienced comparison was prevented by the unsorted PBMCs.

A second roughly 6 to 12 cycle PCR used barcoded and J-beta primers. One entry per CDR3 protein results from TCRdb running MiXCR on the 5' RACE reads. The table shows under 2,000,000 distinct CDR3 sequences, with around 50% occurring only once. Every donor contributed roughly 10 milliliters of peripheral blood by blood draw. Isolated PBMCs totaled at least 7 million in each sample. Total RNA amounts of at least 5.5 micrograms were extracted per sample. CDR1 MNHNS and CDR2 SASEGT come from the germline V gene. This CDR3 has 13 amino acids. This clonotype appeared once. Its specificity is not known. The junction differs from germline at one of its ends, possibly a read error.

This clonotype originated in a woman aged 40 to 55 in good health. The rearrangement uses TRBV6-1 and TRBJ2-3, with a tentative D call TRBD1 (6 bases). The sequencing sample was made of blood. The CDR3 sequence: CASSQGGTDTRYF. The CDR3, as DNA: TGTGCCAGCAGCCAAGGGGGTACCGATACGCGGTATTTT.